The clone carrying this T cell receptor (beta chain) was seen more than once but under ten times. This entry is derived from a study of Ad26.COV2.S vaccination and SARS-CoV-2 variants. Treatment meaning: roughly 20 received Ad26.COV2.S at low or high dose, single or two shots; roughly 5 received placebo; per-sample allocation not given. Samples came from day 63 after the first vaccine or placebo injection. What was given as vaccine was an Ad26 vector encoding Wuhan-strain SARS-CoV-2 spike. CDR1 MDHEN and CDR2 SYDVKM come from the germline V gene. The CDR3 covers 20 residues. V was trimmed by 5 bases and J by 4 bases, leaving 27 bases between them. Generated by immunoSEQ multiplex PCR, the TCRdb table keeps only in-frame clones and is missing some. Here the sample spans more than 300,000 clones, around 89% being singletons.

The sequence was obtained from a person aged 18-65 years who received the Ad26.COV2.S COVID-19 vaccine or a placebo. V gene TRBV28 combines with J gene TRBJ1-6; possibly TRBD1 for D (5 bases). This specimen was peripheral blood, taken in a trial of Ad26.COV2.S vaccine versus placebo. CDR3 protein: CASSPQDWSGLLLYNSPLHF. The CDR3 DNA is TGTGCCAGCAGTCCTCAAGATTGGTCAGGGCTCCTATTATATAATTCACCCCTCCACTTT.